A single sample gave rise to the 27 T cell receptor beta chains below, sequenced in a study of blood T cell repertoires in COVID-19. Assay used: immunoSEQ multiplex PCR; TCRdb lists only in-frame clones, some missing. The table includes over 85,000 clones, approximately 91% detected once. Material: peripheral blood. These receptors were obtained from a man younger than 35 with acute or convalescent COVID-19.

The gene calls are TRBV5-4 and TRBJ2-3; 14 nucleotides line up with TRBD2. Germline V gene lookup returns CDR1 SGHNT and CDR2 YYREEE (reference sequence). The CDR3 is 16 amino acids. With V trimmed by 5 bases and J by 3 bases, 5 bases remained unmatched. DNA for the CDR3: TGTGCCAGCAGGTCGGGACTAGCGGGGGTAACAGATACGCAGTATTTT. Protein product: CASRSGLAGVTDTQYF.

The rearrangement links TRBV27 to TRBJ1-2; 8 bases fit TRBD1. This CDR3 comprises 13 residues. Germline V gene data show CDR1 as MNHEY and CDR2 as SMNVEV (reference sequence). The ends lost 4 bases at V and 8 bases at J; junction bases unmatched: 6. CDR3: CASSSTGAGGYTF. The CDR3 coding sequence is TGTGCCAGCAGTTCGACAGGGGCGGGGGGCTACACCTTC.

The V and J genes are TRBV5-1 and TRBJ1-1, with a tentative D call TRBD1 (6 bases). Germline assignment: CDR1 SGHRS and CDR2 YFSETQ. V gave up 0 bases and J gave up 6 bases, with 9 bases separating them. The CDR3 spans 13 residues. Written as DNA, the CDR3 is TGCGCCAGCAGCTTGGAGGGGGACCCTGAAGCTTTCTTT. Translating it yields CASSLEGDPEAFF.

The CDR3: CASSRGTVPSDTQYF. CDR3 sequence (DNA): TGTGCCAGCTCGCGCGGGACAGTGCCTTCAGATACGCAGTATTTT. The genes are TRBV18 and TRBJ2-3, with D possibly being TRBD1 (7 bases). Germline-derived CDR1 and CDR2 are KGHSH and LQKENI. The V end lost 6 bases, the J end lost 4 bases, and 17 bases lay between the germline ends. The CDR3 consists of 15 residues.

The chain links TRBV3-1 (or the pseudogene TRBV3-2) to TRBJ1-2, with TRBD1 matching 8 bases. The length of the CDR3 is 14 residues. Trimming at V came to 4 bases and at J to 6 bases, leaving 7 bases not matched to a gene. Germline V gene lookup returns CDR1 LGHDT and CDR2 YNNKEL (reference sequence). The DNA for the CDR3 is TGTGCCAGCAGCCCCTCGGACAGGGAACATGGCTACACCTTC. Amino acids: CASSPSDREHGYTF.

The chain couples TRBV11-2 to TRBJ2-2; 9 nucleotides match TRBD2. The CDR3 is made up of 19 amino acids. With 4 bases clipped from V and 4 bases from J, the junction kept 16 bases outside the gene matches. Germline V lookup: CDR1 SGHAT, CDR2 FQNNGV. This chain's CDR3 is CASSSIAGVGIRATGELFF. The CDR3, as DNA: TGTGCCAGCAGCTCGATAGCGGGAGTGGGTATCCGGGCCACCGGGGAGCTGTTTTTT.

The gene calls are TRBV7-2 and TRBJ2-1, with D maybe TRBD2 (6 bases). V lost 3 bases and J 4 bases, leaving 16 bases between the germline ends. The CDR3 contains 16 residues. Germline lookup yields CDR1 SGHTA and CDR2 FQGNSA. The CDR3 coding sequence is TGTGCCAGCAGCTTTGCTTGGCGGGGCTATTACAATGAGCAGTTCTTC. This translates into CASSFAWRGYYNEQFF.

The chain links TRBV5-1 to TRBJ1-1; TRBD1 might be the D (5 bases). There are 13 residues in the CDR3. Germline loops: CDR1 SGHRS, CDR2 YFSETQ. Deletions cut 4 bases from V and 4 bases from J, with 11 bases between. The CDR3 bases are TGCGCCAGCAGCCTACAGGACGGCACTGAAGCTTTCTTT. Its translation is CASSLQDGTEAFF. Using reference TRBV5-1 and TRBJ1-1 for the parts outside the CDR3, the full variable domain is KAGVTQTPRYLIKTRGQQVTLSCSPISGHRSVSWYQQTPGQGLQFLFEYFSETQRNKGNFPGRFSGRQFSNSRSEMNVSTLELGDSALYLCASSLQDGTEAFFGQGTRLTVV.

The V call is TRBV3-1 (or the pseudogene TRBV3-2), the J call TRBJ1-4; D not certain. Trimming stripped 0 bases from V and 8 bases from J, with 16 bases between. The germline CDR1 and CDR2 sequences are LGHDT and YNNKEL (reference sequence). The CDR3 spans 16 residues. The CDR3 bases are TGTGCCAGCAGCCAAGATCCGGCAGCCGTTAGCGAAAAACTGTTTTTT. It specifies CASSQDPAAVSEKLFF.

The chain employs TRBV5-1 and TRBJ1-1; 7 nucleotides agree with TRBD1. The V and J ends lost 4 bases and 3 bases, in that order; junction bases with no gene match: 12. The CDR3 runs 16 residues. Germline V gene lookup returns CDR1 SGHRS and CDR2 YFSETQ. As DNA, the CDR3 is TGCGCCAGCAGCCCAAATCCGGGACAGTGGGACACTGAAGCTTTCTTT. The encoded protein is CASSPNPGQWDTEAFF. The whole variable domain, remainder taken from reference TRBV5-1 and TRBJ1-1, is KAGVTQTPRYLIKTRGQQVTLSCSPISGHRSVSWYQQTPGQGLQFLFEYFSETQRNKGNFPGRFSGRQFSNSRSEMNVSTLELGDSALYLCASSPNPGQWDTEAFFGQGTRLTVV.

This chain connects TRBV6-5 to TRBJ1-3; tentatively, D is TRBD1 (6 bases). V lost 6 bases, J lost 0 bases, and 9 bases lay in between. CDR1 is MNHEY, CDR2 SVGAGI, per germline. The CDR3 is 14 residues long. As DNA, the CDR3 is TGTGCCAGCAGGGACAGCTACTCTGGAAACACCATATATTTT. The encoded protein is CASRDSYSGNTIYF.

The V gene is TRBV5-1, the J gene TRBJ2-5; D might be TRBD2 (6 bases). In germline, CDR1 is SGHRS, CDR2 YFSETQ. Trimming left V 0 bases short and J 2 bases short, with 17 bases between. This CDR3 contains 17 residues. CDR3 residues: CASSLARREGRQETQYF. The CDR3 nucleotides read TGCGCCAGCAGCTTGGCCCGGCGGGAAGGTCGACAAGAGACCCAGTACTTC.

This chain joins TRBV4-1 and TRBJ2-1; D is perhaps TRBD2 (5 bases). V gave up 0 bases and J gave up 6 bases, with 9 bases separating them. Germline loops: CDR1 MGHRA, CDR2 YSYEKL. The CDR3 consists of 14 residues. In nucleotides, the CDR3 is TGCGCCAGCAGCCAAGATCGGGGAAGCAATGAGCAGTTCTTC. Protein product: CASSQDRGSNEQFF.

The rearrangement links TRBV7-9 to TRBJ1-1; D is ambiguous. The CDR3 loop spans 14 amino acids. Germline CDR1 reads SEHNR; CDR2 reads FQNEAQ (reference sequence). Trimming stripped 1 base from V and 5 bases from J, with 11 bases between. CDR3 sequence: CASSLGESGTEAFF. The CDR3 region has the DNA TGTGCCAGCAGCTTAGGGGAGTCGGGTACTGAAGCTTTCTTT.

The chain links TRBV5-4 to TRBJ1-4; D not resolved. Germline CDR1 SGHNT, CDR2 YYREEE (reference sequence). This CDR3 spans 14 amino acids. V gave up 3 bases and J gave up 0 bases, with 6 bases separating them. The CDR3 loop reads CASSSEPTNEKLFF. The DNA of the CDR3 is TGTGCCAGCAGCTCAGAACCAACTAATGAAAAACTGTTTTTT.

The chain recombines TRBV4-1 with TRBJ1-2; weak D call: TRBD1 (5 bases). Germline values: CDR1 MGHRA, CDR2 YSYEKL. The CDR3 is made up of 13 amino acids. Trimming took 1 base from V and 5 from J, leaving 8 bases between them. The CDR3 DNA is TGCGCCAGCAGCCAAGGGGAGGGGTATGGCTACACCTTC. This gives the protein CASSQGEGYGYTF.

This chain joins TRBV7-6 and TRBJ2-1; D may be TRBD1 (6 bases). V dropped 3 bases and J dropped 6 bases, with 15 bases sitting between them. Per germline, CDR1 SGHVS and CDR2 FNYEAQ. The CDR3 totals 15 residues. CDR3 nucleotides: TGTGCCAGCAGCTTGGGGCCAGGGGCCGGCAATGAGCAGTTCTTC. Translated, it gives CASSLGPGAGNEQFF.

The V gene is TRBV19, the J gene TRBJ2-3; D gene ambiguous. Trimming took off 1 base at V and 5 bases at J, with 7 bases between the two ends. Per the germline V gene, CDR1 is LNHDA and CDR2 is SQIVND (reference sequence). CDR3 size: 13 residues. The CDR3 region is CASSIAPGDTQYF. The CDR3 DNA is TGTGCCAGTAGTATAGCCCCGGGAGATACGCAGTATTTT.

The table lists this clone with a few counts. The chain is built from TRBV7-9 and TRBJ1-1; D gene unclear. Germline-derived CDR1 and CDR2 are SEHNR and FQNEAQ (reference sequence). The length of the CDR3 is 14 residues. The ends were cut back, 2 bases at V and 6 bases at J, with 13 bases in the middle. The CDR3 spells CASSLRRGLSEAFF. The CDR3 nucleotides are TGTGCCAGCAGCTTAAGGCGAGGGTTGTCTGAAGCTTTCTTT.

V and J are TRBV6-1 and TRBJ1-5; TRBD1 aligns across 8 bases. The trim removed 3 bases at V and 2 bases at J, leaving 6 bases unmatched. This CDR3 comprises 16 residues. From germline, CDR1 is MNHNS and CDR2 SASEGT. CDR3 protein: CASSDRQGYGNQPQHF. As DNA, the CDR3 is TGTGCCAGCAGTGACAGACAGGGGTACGGCAATCAGCCCCAGCATTTT.

The chain carries TRBV19 and TRBJ1-4; the match to TRBD1 covers 8 bases. Germline loops: CDR1 LNHDA, CDR2 SQIVND (reference sequence). Germline trimming cut 3 bases from V and 7 bases from J; bases unmatched to any gene: 7. The length of the CDR3 is 15 residues. The CDR3 DNA reads TGTGCCAGTAGTATTCCAGGACAGGGTGTTGAAAAACTGTTTTTT. It yields the protein CASSIPGQGVEKLFF.

This clone appeared once. The chain links TRBV29-1 to TRBJ2-3; 7 bases are a match to TRBD1. Germline-derived CDR1 and CDR2 are SQVTM and ANQGSEA. V lost 7 bases and J lost 0; bases outside the gene matches: 22. The CDR3 spans 19 residues. The CDR3, as DNA: TGCAGCGCCACACCCTTACCGGGACAGACCTTTACTAGCACAGATACGCAGTATTTT. This gives the protein CSATPLPGQTFTSTDTQYF.

The chain is built from TRBV5-5 and TRBJ1-2, with 12 bases matching TRBD1. There are 16 residues in the CDR3. With 4 bases clipped from V and 6 bases from J, the junction kept 10 bases outside the gene matches. Per the germline V gene, CDR1 is SGHKS and CDR2 is YYEKEE (reference sequence). Written as DNA, the CDR3 is TGTGCCAGCAGCCCATCCGGGACAGGGGGCTTTAATGGCTACACCTTC. Translating gives CASSPSGTGGFNGYTF.

The rearrangement joins TRBV6-1 to TRBJ2-1; TRBD1 agrees at 9 bases. CDR1 and CDR2 from the germline V gene are MNHNS and SASEGT. The V gene end was trimmed by 3 bases and the J gene end by 7 bases; junction bases not matched to a gene: 7. The CDR3 sequence is 15 residues long. CDR3 in DNA: TGTGCCAGCAGTGACACCGGGACAGGGAGAAATGAGCAGTTCTTC. Translation: CASSDTGTGRNEQFF.

The rearrangement joins TRBV7-9 to TRBJ1-2, with 9 bases identical to TRBD1. CDR1 SEHNR and CDR2 FQNEAQ come from the germline V gene (reference sequence). This CDR3 has 17 residues. Trimming cost V 1 base and J 4 bases; bases outside gene matches: 10. CDR3 nucleotide sequence: TGTGCCAGCAGCTTAGGCTCCACGGGACAGGGTACCTATGGCTACACCTTC. Residues: CASSLGSTGQGTYGYTF.

On this clone itself: Other DNA sequences within the sample encode an identical CDR3. J is TRBJ1-2 and V is TRBV13; the D gene is possibly TRBD1 (6 bases). V lost 1 base to trimming and J lost 4 bases, with 10 bases between them. CDR1 and CDR2 from the germline V gene are PRHDT and FYEKMQ (reference sequence). The CDR3 sequence is 14 residues long. This CDR3 is CASSLEGGSYGYTF. The CDR3 region has the DNA TGTGCCAGCAGCTTAGAAGGGGGAAGCTATGGCTACACCTTC.

The gene calls are TRBV18 and TRBJ2-7; TRBD2 agrees at 9 bases. Germline V lookup: CDR1 KGHSH, CDR2 LQKENI. V gave up 5 bases and J gave up 5 bases; unmatched junction bases: 13. This CDR3 is built from 16 residues. DNA for the CDR3: TGTGCCAGCTCATCCCGGACTAGCGCTTCCACCAACGAGCAGTACTTC. It codes for CASSSRTSASTNEQYF.